One and the same sample provided the 28 T cell receptor beta chains below, sequenced in a study of cytomegalovirus exposure and HLA in healthy donors (dated by TCRdb to the late 2010s). Libraries were made using the immunoSEQ multiplex PCR assay. For the multiplex PCR, a mixture combining 60 forward primers for TCR Vbeta segments and 13 reverse primers for TCR Jbeta segments was used. TCRdb carries this immuneACCESS record with in-frame sequences only. Its versions omit some clonotypes, under half of them owing to an unresolved V gene in the studies checked, with the rest unexplained. The sample contains 120,000 or so clones, about 80% of them found a single time. Of the sample, more than 7.5% falls within the top ten clones. The sample consisted of PBMCs. The origin of the receptors is a woman aged 50 to 60 in good health and CMV-seropositive.

This sequence joins TRBV7-2 and TRBJ1-1; a possible D gene is TRBD1 (6 bases). Germline V gene data show CDR1 as SGHTA and CDR2 as FQGNSA. Between the trimmed V and J ends, which lost 6 bases and 7 bases, there was a span of 15 bases. The CDR3 loop spans 13 amino acids. CDR3 DNA sequence: TGTGCCAGCAGTCTCGACAGGCCGTTTGAAGCTTTCTTT. Amino acids: CASSLDRPFEAFF.

The chain links TRBV7-9 to TRBJ2-3; 11 bases align to TRBD2. J lost 5 bases, V lost 5 bases, and 6 bases had no gene match. CDR3 length: 15 amino acids. Germline CDR1 SEHNR, CDR2 FQNEAQ (reference sequence). The CDR3 reads CASSRSGRGGDTQYF. CDR3 sequence (DNA): TGTGCCAGCAGCCGTAGCGGGAGGGGGGGAGATACGCAGTATTTT.

The V call is TRBV30, the J call TRBJ2-3; D is perhaps TRBD1 (5 bases). Trimming took 0 bases from V and 14 from J, leaving 15 bases between them. The CDR3 spans 12 residues. Germline V gives CDR1 GTSNPN, CDR2 SVGIG (reference sequence). This CDR3 is CAWSVGRWGGYF. CDR3 nucleotides: TGTGCCTGGAGTGTCGGCCGGTGGGGCGGGTATTTT. Drawing the rest from reference TRBV30 and TRBJ2-3, the complete variable domain is SQTIHQWPATLVQPVGSPLSLECTVEGTSNPNLYWYRQAAGRGLQLLFYSVGIGQISSEVPQNLSASRPQDRQFILSSKKLLLSDSGFYLCAWSVGRWGGYFGPGTRLTVL.

The chain links TRBV2 to TRBJ1-5, with D perhaps matching TRBD1 (6 bases). Germline V gene sequence: CDR1 SNHLY, CDR2 FYNNEI. The V gene lost 8 bases and the J gene lost 2 bases, with 13 bases spanning the gap. CDR3 length: 14 residues. The CDR3 DNA is TGTGCCAGCTCCCCCGAGGGGGGCAATCAGCCCCAGCATTTT. This encodes CASSPEGGNQPQHF.

CDR3 in amino acids: CASSLGLAGGPLNTGELFF. Written as DNA, the CDR3 is TGCGCCAGCAGCTTGGGTCTAGCGGGAGGGCCATTGAACACCGGGGAGCTGTTTTTT. V is TRBV5-1 and J is TRBJ2-2, with TRBD2 matching over 12 bases. This CDR3 spans 19 amino acids. Looked up from germline, CDR1 is SGHRS and CDR2 is YFSETQ. The junction had 7 bases not matched to a gene; V was cut back by 0 bases and J by 1 base.

The rearrangement links TRBV7-9 to TRBJ1-1; D possibly corresponds to TRBD1 (5 bases). The CDR3 loop spans 12 amino acids. V lost 5 bases and J lost 1, with 5 bases in between. Germline loops: CDR1 SEHNR, CDR2 FQNEAQ (reference sequence). The CDR3 protein is CASSTGNTEAFF. The CDR3 DNA reads as TGTGCCAGCAGCACAGGGAACACTGAAGCTTTCTTT.

This clone was seen a handful of times. V is TRBV7-2 and J is TRBJ1-2; 10 nucleotides agree with TRBD1. Germline CDR1 and CDR2: SGHTA and FQGNSA. The CDR3 sequence is 15 residues long. With 5 bases clipped from V and 4 bases from J, the junction kept 7 bases outside the gene matches. This CDR3 reads CASSPDRGLFYGYTF. DNA for the CDR3: TGTGCCAGCAGCCCTGACAGGGGGCTCTTCTATGGCTACACCTTC.

The J gene is TRBJ2-5, the V gene TRBV10-3; TRBD1 might be the D (5 bases). The end of the DNA is better explained by TRBJ2-7, so the J call may be wrong. Germline V gene data show CDR1 as ENHRY and CDR2 as SYGVKD. The CDR3 runs to 14 residues. DNA of the CDR3: TGTGCCATCAGTGCTAGTGGACAACCTTACGAGCAGTACTTC. The encoded protein is CAISASGQPYEQYF.

CDR3 sequence (DNA): TGCGCCAGCAGCGACCCGGGGGGCAATGAGCAGTTCTTC. This sequence encodes CASSDPGGNEQFF. The chain carries TRBV5-1 and TRBJ2-1; TRBD2 aligns across 7 bases. This CDR3 is built from 13 residues. The V and J ends lost 4 bases and 6 bases, in that order; junction bases with no gene match: 4. CDR1 and CDR2 (germline): SGHRS, YFSETQ. Supplemented by reference TRBV5-1 and TRBJ2-1, the full variable domain reads KAGVTQTPRYLIKTRGQQVTLSCSPISGHRSVSWYQQTPGQGLQFLFEYFSETQRNKGNFPGRFSGRQFSNSRSEMNVSTLELGDSALYLCASSDPGGNEQFFGPGTRLTVL.

The chain joins TRBV11-1 to TRBJ2-7; 11 nucleotides line up with TRBD2. The CDR3 totals 17 residues. The germline V gene has CDR1 SGHAT and CDR2 FQDESV (reference sequence). Trimming removed 1 base from V and 2 bases from J; junction bases left unmatched: 7. The CDR3 nucleotides read TGTGCCAGCAGCTTAGGGATCTCTAGCGGGAGGCCCTACGAGCAGTACTTC. Translation gives CASSLGISSGRPYEQYF.

V is TRBV2 and J is TRBJ2-7; D call uncertain. With 2 bases removed from V and 1 base from J, the gap between germline ends came to 9 bases. The V gene's germline CDR1 is SNHLY and CDR2 FYNNEI. This CDR3 is 14 amino acids long. CDR3 amino acids: CASSERSTSYEQYF. CDR3 nucleotide sequence: TGTGCCAGCAGTGAAAGGTCGACTTCCTACGAGCAGTACTTC. Full variable domain (outside the CDR3, taken from reference TRBV2 and TRBJ2-7): EPEVTQTPSHQVTQMGQEVILRCVPISNHLYFYWYRQILGQKVEFLVSFYNNEISEKSEIFDDQFSVERPDGSNFTLKIRSTKLEDSAMYFCASSERSTSYEQYFGPGTRLTVT.

This chain uses TRBV14 with TRBJ1-3; 7 bases map to TRBD1. The V and J ends lost 4 bases and 3 bases, in that order; junction bases with no gene match: 6. Germline CDR1 is SGHDN and CDR2 is FVKESK. The CDR3 sequence is 15 residues long. The chain's CDR3 is CASSPRQGSGNTIYF. In DNA, the CDR3 is TGTGCCAGCAGCCCGCGACAGGGCAGTGGAAACACCATATATTTT. The full variable domain, with the rest looked up from reference TRBV14 and TRBJ1-3, is EAGVTQFPSHSVIEKGQTVTLRCDPISGHDNLYWYRRVMGKEIKFLLHFVKESKQDESGMPNNRFLAERTGGTYSTLKVQPAELEDSGVYFCASSPRQGSGNTIYFGEGSWLTVV.

The V call is TRBV9, the J call TRBJ2-3; 10 bases line up with TRBD2. Germline CDR1 SGDLS, CDR2 YYNGEE. The CDR3 extends over 17 amino acids. V gave up 0 bases and J gave up 3 bases; unmatched junction bases: 7. The CDR3 nucleotides are TGTGCCAGCAGCGTAGGTGAGCGGGGGGGCTTGACAGATACGCAGTATTTT. Its translation: CASSVGERGGLTDTQYF.

This clone was observed once. The rearrangement uses TRBV5-1 and TRBJ2-5; D uncertain. The DNA end favors TRBJ2-7, so the J call may be wrong. Per the germline V gene, CDR1 is SGHRS and CDR2 is YFSETQ. This CDR3 has 13 amino acids. CDR3 bases: TGCGCCAGCAGCTTGGCCATCTCCTACGAGCAGTACTTC. It yields the protein CASSLAISYEQYF.

V gene TRBV7-3 combines with J gene TRBJ1-2; D uncertain. V was shortened by 1 base and J by 2 bases, with 5 bases between the two germline ends. CDR3 size: 13 residues. From germline, CDR1 is SGHTA and CDR2 FQGTGA. As DNA, the CDR3 is TGTGCCAGCAGCTTAAAAACAAACTATGGCTACACCTTC. Amino acid sequence: CASSLKTNYGYTF.

This chain uses TRBV19 with TRBJ1-1; D is ambiguous. V lost 1 base and J lost 2, with 8 bases in between. The CDR3 sequence is 14 residues long. Germline V gene lookup returns CDR1 LNHDA and CDR2 SQIVND (reference sequence). CDR3 sequence: CASSIGALNTEAFF. In DNA, the CDR3 is TGTGCCAGTAGTATAGGGGCTCTAAACACTGAAGCTTTCTTT.

The chain joins TRBV5-1 to TRBJ1-5; D unclear. The CDR3 spans 14 residues. V lost 2 bases and J lost 6, with 12 bases in between. The germline gives CDR1 SGHRS, CDR2 YFSETQ. The CDR3 region has the DNA TGCGCCAGCAGCTTCGGCGGGTCAAGTCAGCCCCAGCATTTT. Translation: CASSFGGSSQPQHF.

This clone was detected only a few times. The chain carries TRBV19 and TRBJ2-5; D might be TRBD2 (6 bases). V lost 6 bases to trimming and J lost 1 base, with 12 bases between them. The germline V gene encodes CDR1 LNHDA and CDR2 SQIVND (reference sequence). The CDR3 has 14 amino acids. The DNA for the CDR3 is TGTGCCAGTAGCGCGAGGGGACTCCAAGAGACCCAGTACTTC. The encoded protein is CASSARGLQETQYF.

The V and J genes are TRBV6-5 and TRBJ1-1; TRBD1 might be the D (5 bases). The V gene lost 2 bases and the J gene lost 5 bases, with 12 bases spanning the gap. The germline CDR1 and CDR2 sequences are MNHEY and SVGAGI. The CDR3 length is 14 residues. CDR3 residues: CASSYVGGGTEAFF. DNA of the CDR3: TGTGCCAGCAGTTACGTCGGGGGGGGGACTGAAGCTTTCTTT.

The table lists this clone with a count of one. The DNA of the CDR3 is TGTGCCTGGACCCCCAGACTAGCGGGAGGCTACGAGCAGTACTTC. As protein: CAWTPRLAGGYEQYF. This chain links TRBV30 with TRBJ2-7; 13 positions agree with TRBD2. Germline CDR1 and CDR2: GTSNPN and SVGIG (reference sequence). V was clipped by 4 bases and J by 3 bases; unmatched bases: 6. CDR3 length equals 15 residues.

This chain uses TRBV7-9 with TRBJ2-2; 7 nucleotides match TRBD2. With V trimmed by 5 bases and J by 5 bases, 5 bases remained unmatched. The CDR3 runs 14 residues. Germline CDR1 SEHNR, CDR2 FQNEAQ (reference sequence). The DNA for the CDR3 is TGTGCCAGCAGCCTACTAGCGTCGACCGGGGAGCTGTTTTTT. The encoded protein is CASSLLASTGELFF.

J is TRBJ2-5 and V is TRBV11-2, with D hard to call. V lost 3 bases and J 3 bases, leaving 8 bases between the germline ends. Germline CDR1 SGHAT, CDR2 FQNNGV. The CDR3 is made up of 13 amino acids. The DNA of the CDR3 is TGTGCCAGCAGCTTGTCGAGAAAAGAGACCCAGTACTTC. Translating it yields CASSLSRKETQYF.

The rearrangement links TRBV6-5 to TRBJ2-2, with 12 positions matching TRBD2. The CDR3 has 15 residues. Trimming removed 6 bases from V and 6 bases from J; junction bases left unmatched: 5. In germline, CDR1 is MNHEY, CDR2 SVGAGI. CDR3 amino acids: CASRPGLAGPGELFF. DNA of the CDR3: TGTGCCAGCAGACCCGGACTAGCGGGGCCCGGGGAGCTGTTTTTT.

The chain carries TRBV5-6 and TRBJ2-7; weak D call: TRBD2 (7 bases). The CDR3 has 15 amino acids. CDR1 is SGHDT and CDR2 is YYEEEE in the germline V gene. Deletions cut 5 bases from V and 3 bases from J, with 18 bases between. The CDR3 loop is CASRAAPGGHYEQYF. The CDR3 DNA reads as TGTGCCAGCAGAGCAGCCCCCGGGGGGCACTACGAGCAGTACTTC.

This clone was picked up one time. This chain links TRBV18 with TRBJ2-2; 8 bases agree with TRBD2. Per germline, CDR1 KGHSH and CDR2 LQKENI. The CDR3 totals 15 residues. The ends lost 0 bases at V and 6 bases at J; junction bases unmatched: 3. In nucleotides, the CDR3 is TGTGCCAGCTCACCACCGGGACTAGAAGCCGGGGAGCTGTTTTTT. As protein: CASSPPGLEAGELFF.

This clone has just one count. The rearrangement links TRBV4-1 to TRBJ2-5, with 7 positions matching TRBD2. This CDR3 is 16 amino acids long. The V gene's germline CDR1 is MGHRA and CDR2 YSYEKL. With V trimmed by 0 bases and J by 0 bases, 4 bases remained unmatched. CDR3 residues: CASSQDSGRYQETQYF. The CDR3 bases are TGCGCCAGCAGCCAAGATAGCGGGCGGTACCAAGAGACCCAGTACTTC.

This chain joins TRBV30 and TRBJ1-2; TRBD1 might be the D (6 bases). There are 13 residues in the CDR3. Trimming left V 2 bases short and J 7 bases short, with 14 bases between. Germline V gene sequence: CDR1 GTSNPN, CDR2 SVGIG (reference sequence). CDR3 nucleotide sequence: TGTGCCTGGAGTCCCCAGGGGTCTCGTGGCTACACCTTC. Translation: CAWSPQGSRGYTF.

The chain uses TRBV29-1 and TRBJ2-5; a weak D match, TRBD1 (6 bases). The CDR3 loop spans 12 amino acids. Germline assignment: CDR1 SQVTM and CDR2 ANQGSEA. V lost 4 bases and J lost 5, with 11 bases in between. The CDR3 DNA follows: TGCAGCGTTGGGGGCCAGGGGGAGACCCAGTACTTC. Its protein product is CSVGGQGETQYF.